This TCR beta chain was found in a study of T cells after yellow fever vaccination. TCRdb processed the 5' RACE reads anew with MiXCR; each CDR3 protein has one entry. This sample has 350,000 or so distinct CDR3 sequences, with 7% to 9% found just once. Trimming took off 0 bases at V and 3 bases at J, with 12 bases between the two ends. Germline lookup yields CDR1 GTSNPN and CDR2 SVGIG (reference sequence). There are 14 residues in the CDR3. The receptor was derived from a man between 18 and 29 years old who received the YFV17D yellow fever vaccine. This chain uses TRBV30 with TRBJ2-7; D call uncertain. The input for sequencing was PBMCs, taken more than 35 days after the first yellow fever vaccination. The CDR3 DNA is TGTGCCTGGAGTGTATTTGGGTCAGACTACGAGCAGTACTTC. Translated: CAWSVFGSDYEQYF. Together with reference TRBV30 and TRBJ2-7, the CDR3 gives the full variable domain: SQTIHQWPATLVQPVGSPLSLECTVEGTSNPNLYWYRQAAGRGLQLLFYSVGIGQISSEVPQNLSASRPQDRQFILSSKKLLLSDSGFYLCAWSVFGSDYEQYFGPGTRLTVT.